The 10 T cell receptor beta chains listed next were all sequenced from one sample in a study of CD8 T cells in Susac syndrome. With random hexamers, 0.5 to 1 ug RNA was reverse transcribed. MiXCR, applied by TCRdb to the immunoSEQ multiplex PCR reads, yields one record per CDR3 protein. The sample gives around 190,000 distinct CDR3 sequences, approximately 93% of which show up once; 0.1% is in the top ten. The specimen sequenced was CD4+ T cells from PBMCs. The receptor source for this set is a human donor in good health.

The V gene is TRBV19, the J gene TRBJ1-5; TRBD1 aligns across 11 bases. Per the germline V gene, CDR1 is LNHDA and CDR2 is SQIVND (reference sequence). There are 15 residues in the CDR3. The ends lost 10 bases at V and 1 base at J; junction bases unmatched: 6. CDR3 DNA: TGTGCCACCAGGGACAGGGGGACGAGCAATCAGCCCCAGCATTTT. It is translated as CATRDRGTSNQPQHF.

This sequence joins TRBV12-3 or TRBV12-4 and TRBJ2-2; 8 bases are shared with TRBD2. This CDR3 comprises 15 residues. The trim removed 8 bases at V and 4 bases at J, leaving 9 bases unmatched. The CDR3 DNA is TGTGCCAGCTTGGCAGCGGGGGTAGGCACCGGGGAGCTGTTTTTT. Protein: CASLAAGVGTGELFF.

CDR3 amino acids: CASGSIPNTEAFF. CDR3 in DNA: TGTGCCAGCGGGAGCATTCCGAACACTGAAGCTTTCTTT. The chain recombines TRBV28 with TRBJ1-1; D unresolved. Trimming pared 8 bases from V and 1 base from J, leaving 11 bases between. From germline, CDR1 is MDHEN and CDR2 SYDVKM. This CDR3 region has 13 residues.

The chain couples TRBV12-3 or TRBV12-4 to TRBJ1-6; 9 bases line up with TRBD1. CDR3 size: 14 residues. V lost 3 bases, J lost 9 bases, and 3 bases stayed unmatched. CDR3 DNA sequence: TGTGCCAGCAGTTTCACAGGGGGCAGTTCACCCCTCCACTTT. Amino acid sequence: CASSFTGGSSPLHF.

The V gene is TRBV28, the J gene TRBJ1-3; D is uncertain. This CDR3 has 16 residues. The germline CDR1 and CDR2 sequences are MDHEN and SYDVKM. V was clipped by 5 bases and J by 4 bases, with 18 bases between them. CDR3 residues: CASSQDEGGLGNTIYF. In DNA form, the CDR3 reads TGTGCCAGCAGTCAAGACGAGGGAGGGTTGGGAAACACCATATATTTT.

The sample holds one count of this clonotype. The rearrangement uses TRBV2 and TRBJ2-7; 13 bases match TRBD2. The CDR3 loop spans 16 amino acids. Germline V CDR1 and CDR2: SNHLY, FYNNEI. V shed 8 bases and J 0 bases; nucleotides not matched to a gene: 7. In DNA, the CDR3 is TGTGCCAGCTTCGGGACTAGCGGGGCACCCTCCTACGAGCAGTACGTC. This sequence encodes CASFGTSGAPSYEQYV.

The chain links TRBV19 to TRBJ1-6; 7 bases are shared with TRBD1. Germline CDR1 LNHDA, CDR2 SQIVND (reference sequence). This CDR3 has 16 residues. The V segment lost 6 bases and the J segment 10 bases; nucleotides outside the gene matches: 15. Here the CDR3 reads CASRLPSGGRNSPLHF. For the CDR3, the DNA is TGTGCCAGTAGACTACCATCAGGGGGGCGGAACTCACCCCTCCACTTT.

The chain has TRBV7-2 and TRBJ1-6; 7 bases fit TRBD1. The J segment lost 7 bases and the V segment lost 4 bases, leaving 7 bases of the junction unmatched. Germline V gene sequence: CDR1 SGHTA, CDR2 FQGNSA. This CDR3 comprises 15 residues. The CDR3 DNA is TGTGCCAGCAGCTCCTCGGGACAGAACAATTCACCCCTCCACTTT. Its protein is CASSSSGQNNSPLHF.

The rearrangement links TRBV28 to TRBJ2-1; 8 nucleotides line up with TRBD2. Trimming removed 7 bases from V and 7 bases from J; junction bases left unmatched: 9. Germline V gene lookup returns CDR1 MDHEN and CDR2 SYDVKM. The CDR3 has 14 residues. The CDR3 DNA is TGTGCCAGCAACCCGCAGCGGGGGTTGAATGAGCAGTTCTTC. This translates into CASNPQRGLNEQFF.

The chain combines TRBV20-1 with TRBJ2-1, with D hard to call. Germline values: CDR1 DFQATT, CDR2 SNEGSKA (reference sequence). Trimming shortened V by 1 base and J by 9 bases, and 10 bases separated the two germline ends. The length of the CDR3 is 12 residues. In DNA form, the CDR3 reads TGCAGTGCTAGAGCTCATTTGGGTGAGCAGTTCTTC. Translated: CSARAHLGEQFF.